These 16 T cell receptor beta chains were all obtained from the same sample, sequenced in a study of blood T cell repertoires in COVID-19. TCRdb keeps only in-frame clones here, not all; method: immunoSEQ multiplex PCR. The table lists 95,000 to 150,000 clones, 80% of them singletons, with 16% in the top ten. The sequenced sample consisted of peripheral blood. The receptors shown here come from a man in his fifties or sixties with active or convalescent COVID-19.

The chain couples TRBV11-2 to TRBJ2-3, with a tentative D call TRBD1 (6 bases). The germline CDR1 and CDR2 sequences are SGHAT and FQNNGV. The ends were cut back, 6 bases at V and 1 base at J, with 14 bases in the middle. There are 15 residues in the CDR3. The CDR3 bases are TGTGCCAGCAGTCCAGGGGCTCGGGGCACAGATACGCAGTATTTT. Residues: CASSPGARGTDTQYF.

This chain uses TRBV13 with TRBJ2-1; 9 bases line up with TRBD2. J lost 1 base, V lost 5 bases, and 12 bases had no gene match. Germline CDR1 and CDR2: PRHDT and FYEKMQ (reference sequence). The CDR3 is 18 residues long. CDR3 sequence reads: CASSPWGSGSRSYNEQFF. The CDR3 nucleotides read TGTGCCAGCAGCCCCTGGGGTAGCGGGAGCCGTTCCTACAATGAGCAGTTCTTC.

The CDR3 loop is CASIPLAGVLYEQYF. The CDR3 bases are TGTGCCAGCATCCCACTAGCGGGAGTTCTCTACGAGCAGTACTTC. The chain links TRBV2 to TRBJ2-7; TRBD2 agrees at 11 bases. CDR1 is SNHLY and CDR2 is FYNNEI in the germline V gene. V gave up 7 bases and J gave up 3 bases; unmatched junction bases: 8. This CDR3 spans 15 amino acids. Based on the CDR3 plus reference TRBV2 and TRBJ2-7, the full variable domain is EPEVTQTPSHQVTQMGQEVILRCVPISNHLYFYWYRQILGQKVEFLVSFYNNEISEKSEIFDDQFSVERPDGSNFTLKIRSTKLEDSAMYFCASIPLAGVLYEQYFGPGTRLTVT.

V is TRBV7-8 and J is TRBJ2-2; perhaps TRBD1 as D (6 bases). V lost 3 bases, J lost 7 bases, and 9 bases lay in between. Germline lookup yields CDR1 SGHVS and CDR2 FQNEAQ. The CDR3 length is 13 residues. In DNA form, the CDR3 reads TGTGCCAGCAGCTTCCAAGGGGGCGGGGAGCTGTTTTTT. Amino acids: CASSFQGGGELFF.

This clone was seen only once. CDR3 coding DNA: TGTGCCAGCAGTGCAGGCTACGAGCAGTACTTC. Its translation is CASSAGYEQYF. The rearrangement uses TRBV25-1 and TRBJ2-7; D is uncertain. Deletions cut 4 bases from V and 3 bases from J, with 4 bases between. The CDR3 runs 11 residues. Germline V lookup: CDR1 MGHDK, CDR2 SYGVNS.

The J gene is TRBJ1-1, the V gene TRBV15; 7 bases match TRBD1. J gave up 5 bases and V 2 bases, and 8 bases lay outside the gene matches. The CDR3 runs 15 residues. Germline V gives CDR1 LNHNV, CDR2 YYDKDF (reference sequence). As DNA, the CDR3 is TGTGCCACCAGCAGACTCCGACAGGGTGGGACTGAAGCTTTCTTT. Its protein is CATSRLRQGGTEAFF.

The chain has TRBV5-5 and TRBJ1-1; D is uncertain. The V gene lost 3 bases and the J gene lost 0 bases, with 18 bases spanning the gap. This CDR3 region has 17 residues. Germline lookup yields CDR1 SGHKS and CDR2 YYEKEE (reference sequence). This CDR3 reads CASSSSFATRVNTEAFF. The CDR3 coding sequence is TGTGCCAGCAGCTCATCTTTCGCGACCCGGGTGAACACTGAAGCTTTCTTT.

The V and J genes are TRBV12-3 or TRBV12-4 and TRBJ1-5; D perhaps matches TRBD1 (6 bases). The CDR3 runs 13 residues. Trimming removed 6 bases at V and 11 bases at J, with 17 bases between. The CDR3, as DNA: TGTGCCAGCAGAGAAGGGGGTTGGGCAACCCAGCATTTT. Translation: CASREGGWATQHF.

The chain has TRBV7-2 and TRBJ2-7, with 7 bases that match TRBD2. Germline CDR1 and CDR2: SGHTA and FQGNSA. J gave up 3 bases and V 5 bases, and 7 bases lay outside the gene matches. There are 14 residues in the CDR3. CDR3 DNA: TGTGCCAGCAGCCCCGGACTAGTAGGCTACGAGCAGTACTTC. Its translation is CASSPGLVGYEQYF.

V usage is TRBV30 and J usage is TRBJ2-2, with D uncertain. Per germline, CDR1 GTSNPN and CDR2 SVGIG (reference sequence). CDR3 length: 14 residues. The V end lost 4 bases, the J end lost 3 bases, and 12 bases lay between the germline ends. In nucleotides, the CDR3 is TGTGCCTGGACCCTCCGGCAGGACACCGGGGAGCTGTTTTTT. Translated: CAWTLRQDTGELFF.

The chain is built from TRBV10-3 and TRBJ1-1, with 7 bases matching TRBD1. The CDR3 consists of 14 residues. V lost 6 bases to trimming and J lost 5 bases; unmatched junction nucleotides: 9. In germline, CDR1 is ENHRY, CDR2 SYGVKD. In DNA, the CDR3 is TGTGCCATCAGCGATTCAGGGGGAGGAACTGAAGCTTTCTTT. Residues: CAISDSGGGTEAFF.

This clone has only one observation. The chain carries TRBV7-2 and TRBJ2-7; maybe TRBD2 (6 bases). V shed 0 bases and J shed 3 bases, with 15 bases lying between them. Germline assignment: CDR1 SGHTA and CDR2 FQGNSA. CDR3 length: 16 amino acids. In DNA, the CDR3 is TGTGCCAGCAGCTTAGCTCCGGGACCGGGAGTCTACGAGCAGTACTTC. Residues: CASSLAPGPGVYEQYF.

CDR3 DNA sequence: TGTGCCAGTAGTTGGGGGACGGGTGGCGGGAGGGGCAATGAGCAGTTCTTC. It codes for CASSWGTGGGRGNEQFF. V is TRBV19 and J is TRBJ2-1; TRBD2 matches 9 bases. The CDR3 spans 17 residues. Unmatched junction bases numbered 14, after V lost 5 bases and J lost 6 bases. CDR1 is LNHDA and CDR2 is SQIVND in the germline V gene (reference sequence).

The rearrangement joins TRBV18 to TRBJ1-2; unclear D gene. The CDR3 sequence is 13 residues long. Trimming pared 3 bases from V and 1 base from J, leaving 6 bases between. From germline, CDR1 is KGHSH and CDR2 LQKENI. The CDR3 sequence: CASSPPGNYGYTF. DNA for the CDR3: TGTGCCAGCTCACCCCCGGGTAACTATGGCTACACCTTC.

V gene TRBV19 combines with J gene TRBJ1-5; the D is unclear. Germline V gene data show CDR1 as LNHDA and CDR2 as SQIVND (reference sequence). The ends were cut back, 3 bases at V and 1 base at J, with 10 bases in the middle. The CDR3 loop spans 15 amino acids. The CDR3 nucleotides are TGTGCCAGTAGTATTTCCGGAGCCAGCAATCAGCCCCAGCATTTT. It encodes CASSISGASNQPQHF.

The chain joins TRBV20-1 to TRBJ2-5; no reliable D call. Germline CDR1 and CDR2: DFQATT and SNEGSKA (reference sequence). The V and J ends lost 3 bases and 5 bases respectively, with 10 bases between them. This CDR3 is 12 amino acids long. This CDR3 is CSASLPGETQYF. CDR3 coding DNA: TGCAGTGCTAGTCTCCCTGGCGAGACCCAGTACTTC.